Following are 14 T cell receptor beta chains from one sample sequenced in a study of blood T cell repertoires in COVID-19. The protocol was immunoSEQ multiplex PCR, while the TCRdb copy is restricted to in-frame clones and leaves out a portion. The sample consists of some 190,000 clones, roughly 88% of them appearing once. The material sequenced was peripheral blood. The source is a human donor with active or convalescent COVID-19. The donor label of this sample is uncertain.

CDR3 in DNA: TGTGCCACCAGCTCAGATTACTCCTACAATGAGCAGTTCTTC. Translation gives CATSSDYSYNEQFF. The chain joins TRBV24-1 to TRBJ2-1; D call uncertain. The CDR3 is 14 amino acids. Trimming left V 7 bases short and J 0 bases short, with 9 bases between. Germline CDR1 and CDR2: KGHDR and SFDVKD.

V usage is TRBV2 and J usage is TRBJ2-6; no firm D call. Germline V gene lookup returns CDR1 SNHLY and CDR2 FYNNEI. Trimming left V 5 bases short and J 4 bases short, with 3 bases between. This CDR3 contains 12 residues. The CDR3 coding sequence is TGTGCCAGCAGTTCAGGGGCCAACGTCCTGACTTTC. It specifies CASSSGANVLTF.

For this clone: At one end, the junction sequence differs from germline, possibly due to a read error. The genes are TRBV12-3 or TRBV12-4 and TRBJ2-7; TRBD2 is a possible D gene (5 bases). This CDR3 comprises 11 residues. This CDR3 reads CASSSGSEKYF. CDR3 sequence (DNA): TGTGCCAGCAGTTCCGGTAGCGAGAAGTACTTC.

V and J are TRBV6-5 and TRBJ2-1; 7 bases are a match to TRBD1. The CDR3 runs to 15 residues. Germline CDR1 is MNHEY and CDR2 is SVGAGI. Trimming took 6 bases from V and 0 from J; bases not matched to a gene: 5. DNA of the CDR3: TGTGCCAGCAGGGGGACAGTTTCCTCCTACAATGAGCAGTTCTTC. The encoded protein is CASRGTVSSYNEQFF.

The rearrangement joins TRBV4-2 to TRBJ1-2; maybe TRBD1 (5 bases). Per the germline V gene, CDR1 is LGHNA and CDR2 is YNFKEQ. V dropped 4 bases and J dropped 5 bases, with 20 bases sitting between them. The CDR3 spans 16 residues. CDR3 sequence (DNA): TGTGCCAGCAGCCTCGGCGACAGTCGATCCTTTTATGGCTACACCTTC. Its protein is CASSLGDSRSFYGYTF.

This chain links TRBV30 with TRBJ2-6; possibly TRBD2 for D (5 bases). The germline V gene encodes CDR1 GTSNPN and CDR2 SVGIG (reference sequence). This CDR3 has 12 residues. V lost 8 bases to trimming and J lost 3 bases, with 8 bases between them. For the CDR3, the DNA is TGTGCCCACGGGGTTGGGGCCAACGTCCTGACTTTC. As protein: CAHGVGANVLTF.

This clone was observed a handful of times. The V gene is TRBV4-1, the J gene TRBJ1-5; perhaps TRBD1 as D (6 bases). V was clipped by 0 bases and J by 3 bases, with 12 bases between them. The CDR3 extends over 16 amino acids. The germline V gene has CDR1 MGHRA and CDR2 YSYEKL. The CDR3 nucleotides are TGCGCCAGCAGCCAAGACACAGGGTATACCAATCAGCCCCAGCATTTT. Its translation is CASSQDTGYTNQPQHF.

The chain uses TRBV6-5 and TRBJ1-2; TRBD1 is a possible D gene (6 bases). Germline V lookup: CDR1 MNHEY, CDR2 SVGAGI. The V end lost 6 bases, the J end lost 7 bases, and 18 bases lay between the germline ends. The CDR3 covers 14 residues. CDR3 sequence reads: CASRNREKLGGYTF. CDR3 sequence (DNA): TGTGCCAGCAGAAACAGGGAAAAATTAGGTGGCTACACCTTC.

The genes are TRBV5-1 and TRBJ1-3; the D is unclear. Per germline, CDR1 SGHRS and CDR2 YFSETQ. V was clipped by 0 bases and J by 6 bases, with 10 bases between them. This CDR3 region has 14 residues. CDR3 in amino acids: CASSLVPGSNTIYF. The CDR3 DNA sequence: TGCGCCAGCAGCTTGGTTCCGGGATCAAACACCATATATTTT.

The CDR3 sequence is CASGLSRDSRILELFF. In nucleotides, the CDR3 is TGTGCCAGCGGACTATCCCGGGACAGCCGTATTTTGGAACTGTTTTTT. The V gene is TRBV5-6, the J gene TRBJ1-4, with 7 bases matching TRBD1. The CDR3 consists of 16 residues. Per the germline V gene, CDR1 is SGHDT and CDR2 is YYEEEE. V lost 7 bases and J lost 12; bases outside the gene matches: 21. Full variable domain (rest looked up from reference TRBV5-6 and TRBJ1-4): DAGVTQSPTHLIKTRGQQVTLRCSPKSGHDTVSWYQQALGQGPQFIFQYYEEEERQRGNFPDRFSGHQFPNYSSELNVNALLLGDSALYLCASGLSRDSRILELFFGSGTQLSVL.

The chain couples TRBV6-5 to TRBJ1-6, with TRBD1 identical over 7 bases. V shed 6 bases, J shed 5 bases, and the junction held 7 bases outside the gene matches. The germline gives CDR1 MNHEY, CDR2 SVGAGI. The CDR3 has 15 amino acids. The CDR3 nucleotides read TGTGCCAGCAGACCTCGGACAGGAGATAATTCACCCCTCCACTTT. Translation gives CASRPRTGDNSPLHF.

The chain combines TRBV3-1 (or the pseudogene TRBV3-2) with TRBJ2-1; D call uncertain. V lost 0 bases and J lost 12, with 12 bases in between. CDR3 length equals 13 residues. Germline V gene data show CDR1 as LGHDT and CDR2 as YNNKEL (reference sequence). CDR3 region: CASSQEDGLPQFF. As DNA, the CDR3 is TGTGCCAGCAGCCAAGAAGATGGGCTACCGCAGTTCTTC.

The CDR3 protein is CASSPTRNTGELFF. The CDR3 nucleotides are TGTGCCAGCAGCCCCACACGGAACACCGGGGAGCTGTTTTTT. V is TRBV5-6 and J is TRBJ2-2; D is unresolved. Germline CDR1 is SGHDT and CDR2 is YYEEEE. The CDR3 is made up of 14 amino acids. V lost 4 bases and J 1 base, leaving 8 bases between the germline ends.

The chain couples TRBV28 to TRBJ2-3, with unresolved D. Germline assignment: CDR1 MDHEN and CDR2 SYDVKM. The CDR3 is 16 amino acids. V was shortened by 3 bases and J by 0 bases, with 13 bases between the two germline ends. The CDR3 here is CASSLGPEISTDTQYF. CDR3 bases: TGTGCCAGCAGTTTGGGCCCGGAAATTAGCACAGATACGCAGTATTTT.